The clone carrying this T cell receptor beta chain showed up just a few times. Its antigen is not known. Using CD45RO/CCR7/CD25/CD127/CD95/CD27, CD4+ naive, central memory, regulatory and stem cell-like memory cells were sorted. These data originate in a study of beta chain features in type 1 diabetes. Expressed TCRB transcripts got sequenced, as all isolated RNA was reverse transcribed. Here immunoSEQ multiplex PCR was the method, and the copy in TCRdb shows in-frame clones only, minus some. The data show about 150,000 clones, around 7.8% seen once. The V gene lost 6 bases and the J gene lost 5 bases, with 16 bases spanning the gap. This CDR3 comprises 14 residues. Study-level results: The naive, central memory and Treg TCRB repertoires showed an apparent similarity that was greater among patients than among healthy donors. Type 1 diabetes patients showed a moderate but significant shortening of TCRB CDR3s in all four CD4+ subsets.

The clonotype was recovered from a middle-aged woman with type 1 diabetes. The genes are TRBV6-7 and TRBJ1-1; the D gene is possibly TRBD1 (5 bases). TRBV6-7 qualifies as an ORF whose function is uncertain. Input material: central memory CD4+ T cells from blood. CDR3 protein: CASRVTGRRTEAFF. The CDR3 DNA reads TGTGCCAGCAGGGTAACAGGCCGAAGGACTGAAGCTTTCTTT.